These 23 T cell receptor beta chains were sequenced from one sample in a study of low-dose radiotherapy and immunotherapy resistance in tumors. The sample's time point: after trial treatment. Regarding treatment: LDRT plus nivolumab, ipilimumab, low-dose cyclophosphamide and aspirin (RACIN trial). cDNA synthesis used a TRAV/TRBV-specific primer set for both chains. TCR amplification ran 20 PCR cycles using constant-region and V-primer adapter primers. MiXCR was run by TCRdb on the reads, yielding one entry per CDR3 protein. The table records some 100,000 distinct CDR3 sequences, more than 20% of them present only once. Sequenced material: PBMCs, taken after low-dose radiotherapy plus immunotherapy. The receptors originated from a male donor with prostate cancer.

This clonotype has at least ten counts. This sequence joins TRBV6-6 and TRBJ2-1, with 15 bases that match TRBD2. The V and J ends lost 4 bases and 6 bases, in that order; junction bases with no gene match: 7. Germline CDR1 reads MNHNY; CDR2 reads SVGAGI (reference sequence). The CDR3 is 17 residues long. CDR3 protein: CASSSPGLAGGSNEQFF. CDR3 DNA sequence: TGTGCCAGCAGTTCGCCGGGACTAGCGGGGGGAAGCAATGAGCAGTTCTTC.

This clonotype was seen ten or more times. The chain has TRBV4-1 and TRBJ1-2, with D unclear. The V gene's germline CDR1 is MGHRA and CDR2 YSYEKL. The V end was cut by 7 bases, the J end by 0 bases, with 18 bases between. The CDR3 contains 16 residues. The chain's CDR3 is CASTVKWGDTNYGYTF. The CDR3 DNA sequence: TGCGCCAGCACCGTGAAATGGGGAGACACTAACTATGGCTACACCTTC.

Concerning this clonotype: The junction departs from germline at one end; a sequencing error may be responsible. This chain uses TRBV4-2 with TRBJ2-1; no definite D call. CDR1 is LGHNA and CDR2 is YNFKEQ in the germline V gene. The CDR3 is made up of 16 amino acids. DNA of the CDR3: TGTGCCAGCAGTCAAGTGGGCGGTACCTCCTACAATGAGCAGTTCTTC. Translated: CASSQVGGTSYNEQFF.

There are many counts of this clonotype. The chain has TRBV11-2 and TRBJ2-7, with D tentatively TRBD1 (5 bases). The CDR3 runs to 15 residues. Germline-derived CDR1 and CDR2 are SGHAT and FQNNGV. V lost 0 bases to trimming and J lost 2 bases, with 11 bases between them. The CDR3: CASSLDEGRAYEQYF. CDR3 bases: TGTGCCAGCAGCTTAGATGAAGGCAGGGCCTACGAGCAGTACTTC.

This clonotype came up many times. The genes are TRBV2 and TRBJ2-2; D is uncertain. CDR1 SNHLY and CDR2 FYNNEI come from the germline V gene. With 6 bases removed from V and 0 bases from J, the gap between germline ends came to 8 bases. The CDR3 is made up of 14 amino acids. CDR3 DNA: TGTGCCAGCAGCGAGGACGCGAACACCGGGGAGCTGTTTTTT. This translates into CASSEDANTGELFF. The full variable domain, its missing parts supplied by reference TRBV2 and TRBJ2-2, is EPEVTQTPSHQVTQMGQEVILRCVPISNHLYFYWYRQILGQKVEFLVSFYNNEISEKSEIFDDQFSVERPDGSNFTLKIRSTKLEDSAMYFCASSEDANTGELFFGEGSRLTVL.

This clonotype has at least ten counts. This chain joins TRBV6-2 or TRBV6-3 and TRBJ1-6; the D gene is possibly TRBD1 (6 bases). Trimming removed 4 bases from V and 6 bases from J, with 10 bases in between. This CDR3 has 14 residues. Germline lookup yields CDR1 MNHEY and CDR2 SVGEGT. CDR3 protein: CASSLDRRNSPLHF. In DNA form, the CDR3 reads TGTGCCAGCAGTTTAGACAGGCGTAATTCACCCCTCCACTTT.

The sample holds many counts of this clonotype. The chain links TRBV5-1 to TRBJ2-5, with D perhaps matching TRBD1 (5 bases). This CDR3 has 14 residues. Trimming removed 5 bases at V and 4 bases at J, with 15 bases between. Germline V gives CDR1 SGHRS, CDR2 YFSETQ. CDR3 sequence reads: CASSVGVVRETQYF. CDR3 nucleotide sequence: TGCGCCAGCAGTGTAGGGGTGGTCAGAGAGACCCAGTACTTC.

In this sample, this clonotype turned up many times. The V and J genes are TRBV20-1 and TRBJ1-6, with TRBD1 matching 8 bases. This CDR3 contains 15 residues. CDR1 is DFQATT, CDR2 SNEGSKA, per germline (reference sequence). Unmatched junction bases numbered 8, after V lost 6 bases and J lost 4 bases. This CDR3 is CSAKTDRAYNSPLHF. Written as DNA, the CDR3 is TGCAGTGCGAAGACGGACAGGGCGTATAATTCACCCCTCCACTTT.

The table lists this clonotype with many counts. This chain joins TRBV5-4 and TRBJ1-4; D is unresolved. The CDR3 covers 14 residues. In germline, CDR1 is SGHNT, CDR2 YYREEE (reference sequence). The ends were cut back, 4 bases at V and 5 bases at J, with 12 bases in the middle. CDR3 bases: TGTGCCAGCAGCACACTAGACGGCAATGAAAAACTGTTTTTT. Amino acids: CASSTLDGNEKLFF.

This clonotype was found many times. This rearrangement joins TRBV29-1 to TRBJ1-1; tentatively, D is TRBD1 (6 bases). The CDR3 is 10 residues long. V was pared by 6 bases and J by 8 bases, with 10 bases between. Per the germline V gene, CDR1 is SQVTM and CDR2 is ANQGSEA. DNA for the CDR3: TGCAGCGTCGCAACAGGGGAAGCTTTCTTT. Its translation is CSVATGEAFF.

For this clonotype: A read error likely explains this, since a far larger clone differs by one base. J is TRBJ2-5 and V is TRBV7-9, with 9 bases lining up with TRBD1. Germline lookup yields CDR1 SEHNR and CDR2 FQNEAQ (reference sequence). There are 16 residues in the CDR3. J was trimmed by 3 bases and V by 7 bases; bases with no gene match: 12. The CDR3 reads CASNSPGQGKEETQYF. For the CDR3, the DNA is TGTGCCAGCAACTCACCGGGACAGGGAAAGGAAGAGACCCAGTACTTC.

The J gene is TRBJ2-1, the V gene TRBV14; 7 bases align to TRBD1. With 9 bases clipped from V and 4 bases from J, the junction kept 12 bases outside the gene matches. CDR3 length equals 15 residues. CDR1 and CDR2 from the germline V gene are SGHDN and FVKESK. In nucleotides, the CDR3 is TGTGCCAGTAACTCGCGACAGGGCATTTACAATGAGCAGTTCTTC. The encoded protein is CASNSRQGIYNEQFF.

To note about this clonotype: It differs at one base from a far larger clone, so likely a read error. The V call is TRBV6-1, the J call TRBJ2-2; D is tentatively TRBD1 or TRBD2 (5 bases each). The CDR3 consists of 16 residues. Per the germline V gene, CDR1 is MNHNS and CDR2 is SASEGT. V lost 5 bases, J lost 1 base, and 14 bases lay in between. Here the CDR3 DNA reads TGTGCCAGCAGTTTCTCGGGGCCAGAGAACACCGGGGAGCTGTTTTTT. This sequence encodes CASSFSGPENTGELFF.

This clonotype appeared many times. The rearrangement links TRBV4-1 to TRBJ2-7; no clear D gene. Looked up from germline, CDR1 is MGHRA and CDR2 is YSYEKL. CDR3 size: 14 residues. With 4 bases removed from V and 2 bases from J, the gap between germline ends came to 12 bases. The CDR3 loop reads CASSLGYEAYEQYF. CDR3 nucleotide sequence: TGCGCCAGCAGCCTGGGATATGAAGCCTACGAGCAGTACTTC.

This clonotype was seen repeatedly, ten times or more. The V and J genes are TRBV6-2 or TRBV6-3 and TRBJ2-1; 12 bases agree with TRBD2. This CDR3 spans 17 amino acids. The junction had 4 bases not matched to a gene; V was cut back by 4 bases and J by 0 bases. The germline V gene encodes CDR1 MNHEY and CDR2 SVGEGT. CDR3 in amino acids: CASSLLAGGLSYNEQFF. CDR3 bases: TGTGCCAGCAGTTTACTAGCGGGGGGACTCTCCTACAATGAGCAGTTCTTC.

This clonotype came up many times. The V gene is TRBV20-1, the J gene TRBJ2-5; 8 bases map to TRBD1. The germline V gene encodes CDR1 DFQATT and CDR2 SNEGSKA (reference sequence). CDR3 length equals 13 residues. V gave up 5 bases and J gave up 5 bases; unmatched junction bases: 7. This chain's CDR3 is CSAPRTGRETQYF. The CDR3 DNA sequence: TGCAGTGCTCCCAGGACAGGGCGGGAGACCCAGTACTTC.

This clonotype came up many times. This chain uses TRBV4-1 with TRBJ1-1; 7 bases agree with TRBD1. V was clipped by 0 bases and J by 10 bases; unmatched bases: 5. The CDR3 has 13 amino acids. The V gene's germline CDR1 is MGHRA and CDR2 YSYEKL. CDR3 in amino acids: CASSQEGAGGAFF. The CDR3 region has the DNA TGCGCCAGCAGCCAAGAAGGTGCAGGGGGAGCTTTCTTT.

Ten or more counts support this clonotype. The chain links TRBV7-9 to TRBJ2-7; D gene ambiguous. Trimming shortened V by 2 bases and J by 11 bases, and 13 bases separated the two germline ends. The CDR3 runs to 12 residues. Germline lookup yields CDR1 SEHNR and CDR2 FQNEAQ (reference sequence). CDR3 amino acids: CASSLLGLWEYF. Here the CDR3 DNA reads TGTGCCAGCAGCTTATTGGGCCTCTGGGAGTACTTC. Combining the CDR3 with reference TRBV7-9 and TRBJ2-7 gives the whole variable domain DTGVSQNPRHKITKRGQNVTFRCDPISEHNRLYWYRQTLGQGPEFLTYFQNEAQLEKSRLLSDRFSAERPKGSFSTLEIQRTEQGDSAMYLCASSLLGLWEYFGPGTRLTVT.

This clonotype was detected many times. The rearrangement links TRBV29-1 to TRBJ2-7; D is uncertain. This CDR3 contains 13 residues. CDR1 and CDR2 (germline): SQVTM, ANQGSEA. V lost 7 bases, J lost 4 bases, and 17 bases lay in between. DNA for the CDR3: TGCAGCGCTAGGATCGGATTAACATACGAGCAGTACTTC. Translation: CSARIGLTYEQYF.

This clonotype appeared many times. V is TRBV4-1 and J is TRBJ1-3; D ambiguous. Trimming shortened V by 1 base and J by 0 bases, and 7 bases separated the two germline ends. This CDR3 has 15 amino acids. CDR1 is MGHRA, CDR2 YSYEKL, per germline. The CDR3 protein is CASSQVWGSGNTIYF. CDR3 DNA sequence: TGCGCCAGCAGCCAAGTTTGGGGCTCTGGAAACACCATATATTTT.

This clonotype showed up just a few times. The chain uses TRBV6-1 and TRBJ2-7, with TRBD2 matching 10 bases. J was trimmed by 0 bases and V by 5 bases; bases with no gene match: 7. Germline CDR1 is MNHNS and CDR2 is SASEGT. The CDR3 covers 16 residues. The CDR3 loop reads CASSPSSGGYSYEQYF. The CDR3 DNA follows: TGTGCCAGCAGTCCCAGTAGCGGGGGGTACTCCTACGAGCAGTACTTC.

The chain recombines TRBV20-1 with TRBJ2-1, with TRBD2 matching over 8 bases. The germline V gene has CDR1 DFQATT and CDR2 SNEGSKA (reference sequence). This CDR3 has 13 amino acids. The DNA for the CDR3 is TGCAGAACACGGGGGGGCCTATACAATGAGCAGTTCTTC. Translation: CRTRGGLYNEQFF.

This clonotype was detected ten times or more. The chain uses TRBV11-3 and TRBJ2-3; 8 bases align to TRBD2. V lost 1 base to trimming and J lost 6 bases; unmatched junction nucleotides: 6. CDR1 and CDR2 (germline): SGHNT, YENEEA. This CDR3 has 15 amino acids. In nucleotides, the CDR3 is TGTGCCAGCAGCTTAGGCGGGGGGTACATCGATACGCAGTATTTT. This sequence encodes CASSLGGGYIDTQYF.